This passage covers 22 T cell receptor beta chains from one sample sequenced in a study of shared clonotypes between healthy human individuals. Assay: immunoSEQ multiplex PCR; the TCRdb copy retains only in-frame clones and omits some. The top ten clones hold about 12% of a sample with 550,000 to 600,000 clones, around three quarters of them seen once. Sequencing input: PBMCs. The receptors were sampled from a woman in her forties in good health. Some clones in this sample may be carry-over from other donors' samples.

The gene calls are TRBV14 and TRBJ2-7; D might be TRBD1 or TRBD2, each matching 5 bases. Germline V gene data show CDR1 as SGHDN and CDR2 as FVKESK. Trimming cost V 4 bases and J 6 bases, with 16 bases left between them. This CDR3 has 14 amino acids. The CDR3 sequence is CASSPGATGGEQYF. In DNA, the CDR3 is TGTGCCAGCAGCCCAGGAGCTACAGGAGGCGAGCAGTACTTC.

This clone has only one observation. The rearrangement links TRBV4-2 to TRBJ1-4; D gene ambiguous. The CDR3 is made up of 14 amino acids. Germline loops: CDR1 LGHNA, CDR2 YNFKEQ. Trimming pared 0 bases from V and 6 bases from J, leaving 8 bases between. DNA for the CDR3: TGTGCCAGCAGCCAAGAGGGTGGGGATGAAAAACTGTTTTTT. This translates into CASSQEGGDEKLFF.

The CDR3 DNA reads TGTGCCAGTAGTATGGGAAAGGGTGCTCAACCTGAAGCTTTCTTT. Amino acid sequence: CASSMGKGAQPEAFF. The rearrangement links TRBV19 to TRBJ1-1, with no clear D. The CDR3 loop spans 15 amino acids. The germline V gene has CDR1 LNHDA and CDR2 SQIVND (reference sequence). The germline V and J ends were trimmed by 3 bases and 6 bases, with 17 bases remaining between them.

This clone came up a few times. CDR3 residues: CASSFESGGEQYF. The DNA of the CDR3 is TGTGCCAGCAGTTTTGAATCGGGGGGTGAGCAGTACTTC. The chain uses TRBV28 and TRBJ2-7, with 7 bases aligning to TRBD2. Losses at the gene ends were 3 bases for V and 7 bases for J; bases not matched to a gene: 6. In germline, CDR1 is MDHEN, CDR2 SYDVKM. The length of the CDR3 is 13 residues.

This clone was seen a handful of times. The rearrangement links TRBV18 to TRBJ1-1; 8 positions match TRBD1. This CDR3 has 14 amino acids. The trim removed 0 bases at V and 8 bases at J, leaving 5 bases unmatched. Per germline, CDR1 KGHSH and CDR2 LQKENI. CDR3: CASSPPVDRDEAFF. The CDR3 region has the DNA TGTGCCAGCTCACCACCGGTGGACAGGGACGAAGCTTTCTTT.

This clone was observed a single time. This chain connects TRBV6-1 to TRBJ2-3; D is ambiguous. Germline lookup yields CDR1 MNHNS and CDR2 SASEGT. The CDR3 is 11 residues long. V lost 8 bases to trimming and J lost 5 bases, with 8 bases between them. The CDR3 is CASGLGDTQYF. CDR3 bases: TGTGCCAGCGGCTTGGGAGATACGCAGTATTTT.

The rearrangement joins TRBV5-1 to TRBJ2-7; 8 nucleotides line up with TRBD1. Trimming at V came to 4 bases and at J to 3 bases, leaving 6 bases not matched to a gene. Looked up from germline, CDR1 is SGHRS and CDR2 is YFSETQ. The CDR3 is 14 amino acids. The CDR3 DNA reads as TGCGCCAGCAGCCCGGGACAGGACCACTACGAGCAGTACTTC. It is translated as CASSPGQDHYEQYF.

The chain links TRBV11-3 to TRBJ1-1; D gene ambiguous. Germline values: CDR1 SGHNT, CDR2 YENEEA. CDR3 length equals 13 residues. Trimming took 0 bases from V and 5 from J, leaving 7 bases between them. In nucleotides, the CDR3 is TGTGCCAGCAGCTTAGAGGCTGGAACTGAAGCTTTCTTT. It is translated as CASSLEAGTEAFF.

The gene calls are TRBV28 and TRBJ2-7; no clear D gene. In germline, CDR1 is MDHEN, CDR2 SYDVKM. V was trimmed by 5 bases and J by 3 bases, leaving 11 bases between them. This CDR3 is built from 13 residues. CDR3 sequence (DNA): TGTGCCAGCAGTCTCCGACTGCACTACGAGCAGTACTTC. Translated: CASSLRLHYEQYF.

The J gene is TRBJ1-4, the V gene TRBV18, with 7 bases fitting TRBD1. The CDR3 is 15 residues long. Germline lookup yields CDR1 KGHSH and CDR2 LQKENI. V gave up 1 base and J gave up 8 bases; unmatched junction bases: 7. In nucleotides, the CDR3 is TGTGCCAGCTCACCACACCCAGGGGGGGAGGAAAAACTGTTTTTT. Translation gives CASSPHPGGEEKLFF.

This clone occurred a few times. The rearrangement uses TRBV27 and TRBJ2-6, with D unresolved. Looked up from germline, CDR1 is MNHEY and CDR2 is SMNVEV (reference sequence). This CDR3 has 15 residues. V lost 2 bases and J lost 3, with 8 bases in between. The CDR3 reads CASSLGPLGANVLTF. The CDR3 DNA reads as TGTGCCAGCAGTTTAGGACCCCTTGGGGCCAACGTCCTGACTTTC.

V usage is TRBV2 and J usage is TRBJ2-5, with a possible D match to TRBD1 (6 bases). The V gene lost 6 bases and the J gene lost 1 base, with 9 bases spanning the gap. The CDR3 loop spans 13 amino acids. Germline V gene lookup returns CDR1 SNHLY and CDR2 FYNNEI. The CDR3 spells CASRRGSQETQYF. CDR3 DNA sequence: TGTGCCAGCAGGAGGGGGAGCCAAGAGACCCAGTACTTC. Full variable domain (missing parts from reference TRBV2 and TRBJ2-5): EPEVTQTPSHQVTQMGQEVILRCVPISNHLYFYWYRQILGQKVEFLVSFYNNEISEKSEIFDDQFSVERPDGSNFTLKIRSTKLEDSAMYFCASRRGSQETQYFGPGTRLLVL.

The V call is TRBV10-3, the J call TRBJ1-1, with 7 bases identical to TRBD1. The trim removed 6 bases at V and 2 bases at J, leaving 9 bases unmatched. The CDR3 loop spans 15 amino acids. Per germline, CDR1 ENHRY and CDR2 SYGVKD. CDR3 protein: CAIRAPQGSNTEAFF. CDR3 DNA: TGTGCCATCAGGGCCCCACAGGGGTCAAACACTGAAGCTTTCTTT.

Note on this clone: A much larger clone lies a single base off, so this may be a read error. V gene TRBV29-1 combines with J gene TRBJ2-5; TRBD2 might be the D (5 bases). Germline-derived CDR1 and CDR2 are SQVTM and ANQGSEA. The CDR3 consists of 13 residues. V lost 4 bases and J 5 bases, leaving 14 bases between the germline ends. The CDR3: CSVVEGARETQYF. The CDR3 nucleotides are TGCAGCGTTGTCGAGGGAGCAAGGGAGACCCAGTACTTC.

The rearrangement joins TRBV9 to TRBJ1-4, with TRBD1 identical over 10 bases. V lost 1 base, J lost 2 bases, and 8 bases stayed unmatched. Germline CDR1 is SGDLS and CDR2 is YYNGEE. The CDR3 contains 18 residues. The CDR3 here is CASSVRAGTGATNEKLFF. The CDR3 nucleotides read TGTGCCAGCAGCGTACGCGCCGGGACAGGGGCCACTAATGAAAAACTGTTTTTT.

This clone showed up just once. CDR3 sequence: CSVGLTRGTQYF. CDR3 in DNA: TGCAGCGTAGGACTTACCCGGGGGACCCAGTACTTC. V gene TRBV29-1 combines with J gene TRBJ2-5; perhaps TRBD2 as D (5 bases). CDR3 length: 12 amino acids. Looked up from germline, CDR1 is SQVTM and CDR2 is ANQGSEA. Trimming shortened V by 6 bases and J by 7 bases, and 15 bases separated the two germline ends.

The CDR3 DNA reads as TGTGCCAGCAGCTTCAGACAGCGGGGTGCCTACGAGCAGTACTTC. It codes for CASSFRQRGAYEQYF. The chain uses TRBV7-2 and TRBJ2-7, with 7 bases matching TRBD2. This CDR3 is built from 15 residues. Germline-derived CDR1 and CDR2 are SGHTA and FQGNSA. V was clipped by 3 bases and J by 2 bases; unmatched bases: 7.

The chain couples TRBV11-2 to TRBJ1-1, with 7 nucleotides matching TRBD1. With V trimmed by 7 bases and J by 4 bases, 12 bases remained unmatched. This CDR3 contains 15 residues. Looked up from germline, CDR1 is SGHAT and CDR2 is FQNNGV. The DNA for the CDR3 is TGTGCCAGCACCAGGGGGGGCGGCGGCGGCACTGAAGCTTTCTTT. It translates to CASTRGGGGGTEAFF.

V gene TRBV10-1 combines with J gene TRBJ2-5; 7 bases agree with TRBD2. Germline trimming cut 5 bases from V and 2 bases from J; bases unmatched to any gene: 2. Looked up from germline, CDR1 is WNHNN and CDR2 is SYGVQD (reference sequence). The CDR3 runs to 13 residues. The CDR3 sequence: CASSSGTQETQYF. DNA for the CDR3: TGCGCCAGCAGTAGCGGGACGCAAGAGACCCAGTACTTC.

The table lists this clone with a few counts. The rearrangement links TRBV10-3 to TRBJ2-5; 9 bases are shared with TRBD1. The J call may be in error: the DNA end matches TRBJ2-7 better. This CDR3 region has 15 residues. Germline-derived CDR1 and CDR2 are ENHRY and SYGVKD. CDR3 residues: CAISAGTGSSYEQYF. CDR3 sequence (DNA): TGTGCCATCAGCGCCGGGACAGGGAGCTCCTACGAGCAGTACTTC.

The rearrangement links TRBV5-1 to TRBJ2-1; the D gene could be TRBD1 or TRBD2 (5 bases each). Germline CDR1 reads SGHRS; CDR2 reads YFSETQ. This CDR3 region has 15 residues. V lost 5 bases and J lost 6, with 18 bases in between. The DNA for the CDR3 is TGCGCCAGCAGTCTTGGGGGAAATGGGGGCAATGAGCAGTTCTTC. It codes for CASSLGGNGGNEQFF.

This chain uses TRBV6-1 with TRBJ2-1; a weak D match, TRBD1 (5 bases). Trimming took 5 bases from V and 7 from J, leaving 18 bases between them. The CDR3 extends over 15 amino acids. CDR1 and CDR2 from the germline V gene are MNHNS and SASEGT. CDR3 DNA: TGTGCCAGCAGTTGGTGGGTACAGGCTGGGAATGAGCAGTTCTTC. It translates to CASSWWVQAGNEQFF.